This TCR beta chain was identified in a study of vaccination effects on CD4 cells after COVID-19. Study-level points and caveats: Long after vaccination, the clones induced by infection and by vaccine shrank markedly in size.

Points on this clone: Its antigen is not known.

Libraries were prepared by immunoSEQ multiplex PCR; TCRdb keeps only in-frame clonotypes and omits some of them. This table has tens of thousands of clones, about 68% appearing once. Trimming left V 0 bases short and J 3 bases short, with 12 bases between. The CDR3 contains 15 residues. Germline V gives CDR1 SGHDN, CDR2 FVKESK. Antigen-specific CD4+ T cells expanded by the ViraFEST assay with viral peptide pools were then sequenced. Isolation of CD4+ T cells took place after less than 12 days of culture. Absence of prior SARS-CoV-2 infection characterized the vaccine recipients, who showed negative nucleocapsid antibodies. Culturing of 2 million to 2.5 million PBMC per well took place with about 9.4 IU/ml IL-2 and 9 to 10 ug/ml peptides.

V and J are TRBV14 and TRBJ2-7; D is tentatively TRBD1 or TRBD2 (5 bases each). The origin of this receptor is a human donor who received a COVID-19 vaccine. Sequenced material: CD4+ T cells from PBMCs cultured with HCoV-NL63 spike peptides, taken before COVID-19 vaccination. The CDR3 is CASSQEGRQLYEQYF. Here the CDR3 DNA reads TGTGCCAGCAGCCAAGAGGGGAGACAGCTCTACGAGCAGTACTTC.